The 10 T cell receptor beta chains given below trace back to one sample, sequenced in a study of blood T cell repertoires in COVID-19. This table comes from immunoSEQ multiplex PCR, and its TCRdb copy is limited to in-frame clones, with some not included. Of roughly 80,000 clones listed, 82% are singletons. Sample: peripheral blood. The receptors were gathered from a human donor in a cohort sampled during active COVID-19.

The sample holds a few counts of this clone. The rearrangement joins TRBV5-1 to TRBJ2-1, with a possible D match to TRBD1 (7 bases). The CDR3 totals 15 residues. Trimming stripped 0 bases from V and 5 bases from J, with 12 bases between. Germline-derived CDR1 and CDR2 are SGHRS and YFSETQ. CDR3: CASSLARGENNEQFF. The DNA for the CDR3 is TGCGCCAGCAGCTTGGCCAGGGGGGAAAACAATGAGCAGTTCTTC. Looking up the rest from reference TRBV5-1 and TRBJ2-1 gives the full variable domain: KAGVTQTPRYLIKTRGQQVTLSCSPISGHRSVSWYQQTPGQGLQFLFEYFSETQRNKGNFPGRFSGRQFSNSRSEMNVSTLELGDSALYLCASSLARGENNEQFFGPGTRLTVL.

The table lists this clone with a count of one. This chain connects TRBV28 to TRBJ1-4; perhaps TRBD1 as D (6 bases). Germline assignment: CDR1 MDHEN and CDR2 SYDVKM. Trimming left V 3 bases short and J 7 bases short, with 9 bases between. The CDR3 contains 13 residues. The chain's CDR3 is CASSFGTTEKLFF. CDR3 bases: TGTGCCAGCAGTTTCGGGACAACTGAAAAACTGTTTTTT.

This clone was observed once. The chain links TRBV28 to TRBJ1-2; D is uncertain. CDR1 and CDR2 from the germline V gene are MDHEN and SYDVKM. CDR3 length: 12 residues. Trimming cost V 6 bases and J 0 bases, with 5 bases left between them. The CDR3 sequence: CASRYTNYGYTF. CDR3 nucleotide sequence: TGTGCCAGCAGGTACACTAACTATGGCTACACCTTC.

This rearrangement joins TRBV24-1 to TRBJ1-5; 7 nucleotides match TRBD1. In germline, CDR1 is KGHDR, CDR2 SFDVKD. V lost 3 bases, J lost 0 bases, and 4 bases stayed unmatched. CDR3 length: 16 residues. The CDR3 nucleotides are TGTGCCACCAGTGATCCCGGGACAGATAGCAATCAGCCCCAGCATTTT. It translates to CATSDPGTDSNQPQHF.

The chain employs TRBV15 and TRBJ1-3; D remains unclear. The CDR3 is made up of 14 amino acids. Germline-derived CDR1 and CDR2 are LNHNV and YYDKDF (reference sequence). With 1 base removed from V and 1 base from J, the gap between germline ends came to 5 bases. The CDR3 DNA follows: TGTGCCACCAGCAGAGGAGGGTCTGGAAACACCATATATTTT. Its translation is CATSRGGSGNTIYF.

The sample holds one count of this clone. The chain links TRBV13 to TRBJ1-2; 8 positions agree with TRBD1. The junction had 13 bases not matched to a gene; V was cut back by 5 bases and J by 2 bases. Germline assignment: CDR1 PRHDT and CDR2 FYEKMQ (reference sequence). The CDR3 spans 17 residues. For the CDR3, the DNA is TGTGCCAGCAGCCACAACCCAGGGGGCCCAGGGAACTATGGCTACACCTTC. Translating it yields CASSHNPGGPGNYGYTF.

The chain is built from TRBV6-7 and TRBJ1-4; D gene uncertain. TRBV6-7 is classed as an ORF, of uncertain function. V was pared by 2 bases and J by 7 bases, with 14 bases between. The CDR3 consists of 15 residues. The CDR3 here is CASSYPQAGGEKLFF. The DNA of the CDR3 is TGTGCCAGCAGTTACCCGCAGGCAGGAGGTGAAAAACTGTTTTTT.

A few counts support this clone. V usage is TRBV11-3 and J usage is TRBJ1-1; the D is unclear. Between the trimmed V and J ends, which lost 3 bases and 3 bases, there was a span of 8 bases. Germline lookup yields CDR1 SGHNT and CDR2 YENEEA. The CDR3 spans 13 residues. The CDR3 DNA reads TGTGCCAGCAGCTTGTCGGTCTACACTGAAGCTTTCTTT. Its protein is CASSLSVYTEAFF.

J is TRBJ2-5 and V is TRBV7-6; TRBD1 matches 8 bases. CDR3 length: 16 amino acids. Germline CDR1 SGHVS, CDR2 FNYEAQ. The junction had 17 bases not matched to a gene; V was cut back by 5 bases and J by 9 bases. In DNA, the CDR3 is TGTGCCAGCAGCCCCACGCACAGACAGGGGATGGAGGCCCAGTACTTC. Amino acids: CASSPTHRQGMEAQYF.

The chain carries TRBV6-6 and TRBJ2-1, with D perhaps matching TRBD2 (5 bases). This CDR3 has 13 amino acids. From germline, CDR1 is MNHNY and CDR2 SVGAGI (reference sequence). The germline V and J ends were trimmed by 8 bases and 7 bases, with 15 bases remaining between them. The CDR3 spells CASRKDFENEQFF. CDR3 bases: TGTGCCAGCCGCAAGGACTTCGAAAATGAGCAGTTCTTC.